This T cell receptor (beta chain) is drawn from a study of cytomegalovirus exposure and HLA in healthy donors. General study points: Cytomegalovirus status, reportedly, was diagnosed with high specificity and sensitivity by the classifier. Many donors carried some public TCRs, although rarity characterized most TCR sequences. According to the study, 160 or so TCR beta chains were cytomegalovirus-associated.

It was the roughly 110-subject validation cohort, separate from the roughly 700-subject first cohort, to which the donors belonged. Germline CDR1 is SGHDT and CDR2 is YYEEEE. CDR3 length equals 16 residues. V was clipped by 5 bases and J by 2 bases, with 20 bases between them. With regard to this clone: Its antigen remains unknown.

Assay: immunoSEQ multiplex PCR; the TCRdb copy retains only in-frame clones and omits some. Of roughly 270,000 clones listed, approximately 87% are singletons. This receptor was obtained from a woman aged 18-30 years in good health and CMV-seronegative. Source material: PBMCs. The chain joins TRBV5-6 to TRBJ2-7; possible D gene TRBD1, 5 bases. CDR3: CASSLVGRADTYEQYF. In DNA form, the CDR3 reads TGTGCCAGCAGTCTAGTCGGCAGGGCCGACACCTACGAGCAGTACTTC. Using reference TRBV5-6 and TRBJ2-7 for the parts outside the CDR3, the full variable domain is DAGVTQSPTHLIKTRGQQVTLRCSPKSGHDTVSWYQQALGQGPQFIFQYYEEEERQRGNFPDRFSGHQFPNYSSELNVNALLLGDSALYLCASSLVGRADTYEQYFGPGTRLTVT.